The 21 T cell receptor beta chains reported below all come from one sample, sequenced in a study of T cell responses to AZD1222 COVID-19 vaccine (dated by TCRdb to the early 2020s). Library construction relied on the immunoSEQ multiplex PCR assay. Entries here come from immuneACCESS through TCRdb and include only in-frame sequences with V and J called. Some clones fail to appear in such tables; in the studies checked, an unresolved V gene covers under half of the shortfall, and the cause of the remainder is unknown. The sample profile shows about 120,000 clones; around 88% of them were found once. The ten biggest clones cover about 10% of the sample. What the time point label conveys for this sample: baseline before first vaccination. The sample in question was peripheral blood, obtained on day 0 of AZD1222 vaccination. Source of these receptors: an adult in good health.

The V call is TRBV20-1, the J call TRBJ2-7; D possibly corresponds to TRBD2 (7 bases). CDR1 DFQATT and CDR2 SNEGSKA come from the germline V gene (reference sequence). This CDR3 comprises 11 residues. V lost 6 bases, J lost 2 bases, and 8 bases lay in between. The CDR3: CSAGGAYEQYF. CDR3 sequence (DNA): TGCAGTGCAGGGGGGGCCTACGAGCAGTACTTC.

This chain joins TRBV7-3 and TRBJ1-2, with 8 bases identical to TRBD1. J lost 6 bases, V lost 2 bases, and 5 bases had no gene match. The CDR3 sequence is 14 residues long. Germline loops: CDR1 SGHTA, CDR2 FQGTGA. The CDR3 DNA sequence: TGTGCCAGCAGCTTAGGACAGGGAGGGAATGGCTACACCTTC. The encoded protein is CASSLGQGGNGYTF.

The rearrangement joins TRBV5-8 to TRBJ1-1; 7 bases line up with TRBD1. V lost 4 bases to trimming and J lost 4 bases; unmatched junction nucleotides: 7. In germline, CDR1 is SGHTS, CDR2 YDEGEE. The CDR3 loop spans 14 amino acids. For the CDR3, the DNA is TGTGCCAGCAGCCCCCCACAGGGGCCCACTGAAGCTTTCTTT. Translated: CASSPPQGPTEAFF.

This clone showed up just once. The gene calls are TRBV3-1 (or the pseudogene TRBV3-2) and TRBJ1-4; 7 nucleotides align to TRBD1. The germline CDR1 and CDR2 sequences are LGHDT and YNNKEL (reference sequence). V lost 4 bases to trimming and J lost 6 bases; unmatched junction nucleotides: 5. The CDR3 is 14 amino acids. As DNA, the CDR3 is TGTGCCAGCAGCCCAGGGGGGTTTGATGAAAAACTGTTTTTT. Its translation is CASSPGGFDEKLFF.

Here the CDR3 reads CASRPGTNTGELFF. DNA of the CDR3: TGTGCCAGCAGGCCCGGCACGAACACCGGGGAGCTGTTTTTT. The rearrangement joins TRBV2 to TRBJ2-2, with D unresolved. This CDR3 is 14 amino acids long. V lost 6 bases and J lost 0, with 8 bases in between. Germline V lookup: CDR1 SNHLY, CDR2 FYNNEI. The variable domain in full, with the rest retrieved from reference TRBV2 and TRBJ2-2, is EPEVTQTPSHQVTQMGQEVILRCVPISNHLYFYWYRQILGQKVEFLVSFYNNEISEKSEIFDDQFSVERPDGSNFTLKIRSTKLEDSAMYFCASRPGTNTGELFFGEGSRLTVL.

The chain has TRBV25-1 and TRBJ2-7, with TRBD2 identical over 8 bases. The CDR3 loop spans 13 amino acids. J gave up 2 bases and V 8 bases, and 5 bases lay outside the gene matches. CDR1 is MGHDK and CDR2 is SYGVNS in the germline V gene. CDR3 sequence: CASSVAGTYEQYF. DNA of the CDR3: TGTGCCAGCTCCGTAGCGGGGACCTACGAGCAGTACTTC.

The gene calls are TRBV2 and TRBJ1-6, with TRBD1 matching over 9 bases. Germline V gene lookup returns CDR1 SNHLY and CDR2 FYNNEI. The CDR3 length is 20 residues. With 2 bases clipped from V and 3 bases from J, the junction kept 14 bases outside the gene matches. CDR3 protein: CASSEPSGQGRILYNSPLHF. The CDR3 coding sequence is TGTGCCAGCAGTGAACCGTCGGGACAGGGAAGAATCCTCTATAATTCACCCCTCCACTTT.

The chain recombines TRBV7-8 with TRBJ2-5; TRBD2 matches 8 bases. This CDR3 has 14 amino acids. Germline values: CDR1 SGHVS, CDR2 FQNEAQ. Losses at the gene ends were 5 bases for V and 5 bases for J; bases not matched to a gene: 7. This CDR3 reads CASSHRGGGETQYF. The CDR3 bases are TGTGCCAGCAGCCACCGGGGGGGCGGGGAGACCCAGTACTTC. Filled out from reference TRBV7-8 and TRBJ2-5, the complete variable domain reads GAGVSQSPRYKVAKRGQDVALRCDPISGHVSLFWYQQALGQGPEFLTYFQNEAQLDKSGLPSDRFFAERPEGSVSTLKIQRTQQEDSAVYLCASSHRGGGETQYFGPGTRLLVL.

The table lists this clone with a few counts. The chain is built from TRBV5-1 and TRBJ1-1; D remains unclear. The CDR3 loop spans 14 amino acids. Germline V gene data show CDR1 as SGHRS and CDR2 as YFSETQ. Trimming removed 1 base from V and 1 base from J, with 8 bases in between. In DNA form, the CDR3 reads TGCGCCAGCAGCTTGTACACCTCGAACACTGAAGCTTTCTTT. This encodes CASSLYTSNTEAFF.

The chain joins TRBV7-2 to TRBJ1-4; D is ambiguous. V dropped 4 bases and J dropped 3 bases, with 9 bases sitting between them. The CDR3 is 14 residues long. Germline loops: CDR1 SGHTA, CDR2 FQGNSA. The CDR3 nucleotides read TGTGCCAGCAGCTCCCGGGCGGCTAATGAAAAACTGTTTTTT. It specifies CASSSRAANEKLFF.

The V gene is TRBV11-2, the J gene TRBJ2-1; 13 nucleotides line up with TRBD2. Germline assignment: CDR1 SGHAT and CDR2 FQNNGV. CDR3 length: 19 amino acids. The V gene end was trimmed by 2 bases and the J gene end by 0 bases; junction bases not matched to a gene: 7. CDR3: CASSLRLAGGSSSYNEQFF. The CDR3 coding sequence is TGTGCCAGCAGCTTACGACTAGCGGGGGGCTCCAGCTCCTACAATGAGCAGTTCTTC.

This rearrangement joins TRBV18 to TRBJ2-5, with a possible D match to TRBD1 (5 bases). Trimming took 0 bases from V and 2 from J, leaving 7 bases between them. The CDR3 sequence is 14 residues long. Germline V CDR1 and CDR2: KGHSH, LQKENI. CDR3 bases: TGTGCCAGCTCACCACCGGCAGGGCAAGAGACCCAGTACTTC. As protein: CASSPPAGQETQYF.

The chain uses TRBV28 and TRBJ1-2; 10 nucleotides match TRBD1. V shed 5 bases and J 6 bases; nucleotides not matched to a gene: 9. The CDR3 length is 15 residues. CDR1 and CDR2 from the germline V gene are MDHEN and SYDVKM. In nucleotides, the CDR3 is TGTGCCAGCAGTCCACCGGGACAGGGGCTAAATGGCTACACCTTC. Its protein product is CASSPPGQGLNGYTF.

The J gene is TRBJ2-2, the V gene TRBV30; 11 bases match TRBD2. The CDR3 loop spans 15 amino acids. Losses at the gene ends were 3 bases for V and 4 bases for J; bases not matched to a gene: 4. Germline V gene lookup returns CDR1 GTSNPN and CDR2 SVGIG (reference sequence). The CDR3: CAWSPGLAGTGELFF. The CDR3 DNA reads as TGTGCCTGGAGCCCCGGACTAGCGGGCACCGGGGAGCTGTTTTTT.

V gene TRBV19 combines with J gene TRBJ1-6, with a possible D match to TRBD1 (5 bases). The CDR3 covers 14 residues. Trimming left V 4 bases short and J 8 bases short, with 12 bases between. Germline V gene lookup returns CDR1 LNHDA and CDR2 SQIVND (reference sequence). The CDR3 here is CASSRGEGYSPLHF. In DNA, the CDR3 is TGTGCCAGTAGTAGGGGGGAAGGGTATTCACCCCTCCACTTT.

V and J are TRBV3-1 (or the pseudogene TRBV3-2) and TRBJ2-6; either TRBD1 or TRBD2 may supply D (6 bases each). CDR1 LGHDT and CDR2 YNNKEL come from the germline V gene (reference sequence). Trimming removed 3 bases at V and 2 bases at J, with 8 bases between. CDR3 length equals 15 residues. CDR3 protein: CASSQGGTGANVLTF. DNA for the CDR3: TGTGCCAGCAGCCAGGGGGGCACTGGGGCCAACGTCCTGACTTTC.

This chain links TRBV19 with TRBJ2-3, with a weak D call TRBD1 (6 bases). Trimming shortened V by 9 bases and J by 0 bases, and 10 bases separated the two germline ends. The CDR3 sequence is 13 residues long. Germline CDR1 is LNHDA and CDR2 is SQIVND (reference sequence). DNA of the CDR3: TGTGCCAGCCGGACAGTTAGCACAGATACGCAGTATTTT. Protein sequence: CASRTVSTDTQYF.

CDR3 in DNA: TGTGCCAGCAGCCAAGATCGGGGCGATGAAGCTTTCTTT. This gives the protein CASSQDRGDEAFF. The rearrangement links TRBV3-1 (or the pseudogene TRBV3-2) to TRBJ1-1; TRBD1 is a possible D gene (5 bases). The CDR3 length is 13 residues. V lost 0 bases and J 7 bases, leaving 9 bases between the germline ends. Germline lookup yields CDR1 LGHDT and CDR2 YNNKEL (reference sequence).

The gene calls are TRBV2 and TRBJ1-4; D may be TRBD1 (6 bases). Trimming pared 8 bases from V and 4 bases from J, leaving 8 bases between. The CDR3 is 12 amino acids. In germline, CDR1 is SNHLY, CDR2 FYNNEI. The CDR3 is CASGQLNEKLFF. CDR3 nucleotide sequence: TGTGCCAGCGGACAGCTTAATGAAAAACTGTTTTTT.

The rearrangement joins TRBV4-3 to TRBJ1-2, with a weak D call TRBD1 (5 bases). Looked up from germline, CDR1 is LGHNA and CDR2 is YSLEER. Trimming stripped 3 bases from V and 1 base from J, with 12 bases between. This CDR3 has 15 amino acids. CDR3 protein: CASSHAGLFNYGYTF. Written as DNA, the CDR3 is TGCGCCAGCAGCCACGCGGGGCTTTTTAACTATGGCTACACCTTC.

This rearrangement joins TRBV6-1 to TRBJ2-4; 12 bases are shared with TRBD2. V was clipped by 2 bases and J by 2 bases; unmatched bases: 4. The CDR3 is made up of 17 amino acids. Looked up from germline, CDR1 is MNHNS and CDR2 is SASEGT. The CDR3 reads CASSESSGRAPKNIQYF. Written as DNA, the CDR3 is TGTGCCAGCAGTGAATCTAGCGGGAGGGCCCCCAAAAACATTCAGTACTTC.